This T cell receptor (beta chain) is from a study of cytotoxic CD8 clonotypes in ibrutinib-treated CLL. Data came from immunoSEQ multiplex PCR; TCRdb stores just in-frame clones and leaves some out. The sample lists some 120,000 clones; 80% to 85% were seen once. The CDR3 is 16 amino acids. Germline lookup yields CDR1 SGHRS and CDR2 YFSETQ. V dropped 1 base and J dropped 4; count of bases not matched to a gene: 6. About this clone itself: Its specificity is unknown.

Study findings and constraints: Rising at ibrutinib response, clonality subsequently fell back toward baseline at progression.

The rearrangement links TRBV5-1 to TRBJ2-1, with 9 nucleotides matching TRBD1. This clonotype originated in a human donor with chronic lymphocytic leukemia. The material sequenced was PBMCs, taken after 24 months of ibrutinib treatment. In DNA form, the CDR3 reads TGCGCCAGCAGCTTGACCCTGACAGGGGGGTACAATGAGCAGTTCTTC. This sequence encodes CASSLTLTGGYNEQFF.